This entry concerns a single TCR beta chain. This sample stems from a study of blood T cell repertoires in COVID-19. This CDR3 comprises 16 residues. CDR1 and CDR2 from the germline V gene are SGHRS and YFSETQ. V was pared by 4 bases and J by 2 bases, with 3 bases of the junction left unmatched. Produced via immunoSEQ multiplex PCR; TCRdb's table is partial and in-frame only. The table lists under 95,000 clones, approximately 88% of them singletons. The material sequenced was peripheral blood. The TCR originated in a woman older than 75 with active or convalescent COVID-19. This chain uses TRBV5-1 with TRBJ2-5; 15 positions agree with TRBD2. CDR3 sequence (DNA): TGCGCCAGCAGCGTGGGACTAGCGGGGGGACAAGAGACCCAGTACTTC. Its translation is CASSVGLAGGQETQYF. The variable domain in full, completed from reference TRBV5-1 and TRBJ2-5, reads KAGVTQTPRYLIKTRGQQVTLSCSPISGHRSVSWYQQTPGQGLQFLFEYFSETQRNKGNFPGRFSGRQFSNSRSEMNVSTLELGDSALYLCASSVGLAGGQETQYFGPGTRLLVL.